The 25 T cell receptor beta chains listed next were all sequenced from one sample in a study of PD-L1 blockade in urothelial cancer. Sequencing used immunoSEQ multiplex PCR; TCRdb keeps in-frame clones, though not all of them. This table has tens of thousands of clones, 70% to 90% appearing once. Sequenced material: PBMCs, taken around atezolizumab (anti-PD-L1) treatment. These receptors were taken from a man aged 50-60 years with urothelial cancer.

The rearrangement links TRBV7-3 to TRBJ2-3, with 9 bases matching TRBD2. The germline V gene has CDR1 SGHTA and CDR2 FQGTGA. J gave up 3 bases and V 4 bases, and 17 bases lay outside the gene matches. The CDR3 extends over 19 amino acids. CDR3 sequence: CASSSSGFGGRAGTDTQYF. The CDR3, as DNA: TGTGCCAGCAGCTCAAGCGGTTTCGGCGGGAGGGCCGGGACAGATACGCAGTATTTT.

This chain connects TRBV18 to TRBJ2-7; no firm D call. The CDR3 has 14 amino acids. Trimming cost V 3 bases and J 0 bases, with 9 bases left between them. Germline CDR1 is KGHSH and CDR2 is LQKENI. The CDR3 here is CASSPDRSSYEQYF. The CDR3 DNA sequence: TGTGCCAGCTCACCCGACCGGAGCTCCTACGAGCAGTACTTC.

This chain links TRBV14 with TRBJ1-1, with D perhaps matching TRBD1 (5 bases). CDR1 and CDR2 (germline): SGHDN, FVKESK. The CDR3 sequence is 15 residues long. V shed 0 bases and J shed 4 bases, with 12 bases lying between them. The CDR3: CASSQDRALGTEAFF. CDR3 bases: TGTGCCAGCAGCCAAGACAGGGCCCTGGGCACTGAAGCTTTCTTT.

This clone was seen a single time. The V call is TRBV5-4, the J call TRBJ2-5; TRBD2 is a possible D gene (6 bases). With 5 bases removed from V and 3 bases from J, the gap between germline ends came to 11 bases. The CDR3 totals 13 residues. Germline CDR1 SGHNT, CDR2 YYREEE (reference sequence). The CDR3 reads CASRAGTEETQYF. The CDR3 DNA sequence: TGTGCCAGCAGGGCGGGAACCGAAGAGACCCAGTACTTC.

The rearrangement links TRBV4-2 to TRBJ1-6; D gene uncertain. Germline V lookup: CDR1 LGHNA, CDR2 YNFKEQ. Trimming left V 6 bases short and J 0 bases short, with 9 bases between. The CDR3 spans 15 residues. CDR3 nucleotide sequence: TGTGCCAGCAGTACACAGAGCTCCTATAATTCACCCCTCCACTTT. Protein sequence: CASSTQSSYNSPLHF.

V gene TRBV5-5 combines with J gene TRBJ2-2; D possibly corresponds to TRBD2 (5 bases). The CDR3 contains 15 residues. The germline V and J ends were trimmed by 0 bases and 5 bases, with 11 bases remaining between them. Germline CDR1 and CDR2: SGHKS and YYEKEE (reference sequence). The CDR3 DNA reads as TGTGCCAGCAGCTTGGGGGGAGCCACTACCGGGGAGCTGTTTTTT. It encodes CASSLGGATTGELFF.

The chain joins TRBV5-6 to TRBJ1-4; D remains ambiguous. Germline V lookup: CDR1 SGHDT, CDR2 YYEEEE. V was pared by 0 bases and J by 8 bases, with 14 bases between. The CDR3 totals 15 residues. The CDR3 DNA reads TGTGCCAGCAGCTTGGCGTGGACTGATGGGGAAAAACTGTTTTTT. It specifies CASSLAWTDGEKLFF.

The chain employs TRBV9 and TRBJ2-1; a weak D match, TRBD1 (5 bases). V lost 5 bases, J lost 15 bases, and 15 bases lay in between. The CDR3 is 11 amino acids. Germline V gives CDR1 SGDLS, CDR2 YYNGEE. The CDR3 coding sequence is TGTGCCAGCAGACCAGGGTCCATTTCGTTCTTC. It translates to CASRPGSISFF.

The chain's CDR3 is CASSQGTGLNQPQHF. As DNA, the CDR3 is TGCGCCAGCAGCCAAGGGACAGGGCTCAATCAGCCCCAGCATTTT. This chain joins TRBV4-1 and TRBJ1-5; TRBD1 agrees at 8 bases. Per the germline V gene, CDR1 is MGHRA and CDR2 is YSYEKL. This CDR3 has 15 amino acids. J lost 3 bases, V lost 1 base, and 2 bases had no gene match.

This sequence joins TRBV19 and TRBJ2-7; possible D gene TRBD2, 5 bases. Trimming shortened V by 5 bases and J by 3 bases, and 20 bases separated the two germline ends. Germline V lookup: CDR1 LNHDA, CDR2 SQIVND (reference sequence). The CDR3 runs 16 residues. The CDR3 nucleotides are TGTGCCAGTAGTGGATCCAGGACGGGGATGAACTACGAGCAGTACTTC. Amino acid sequence: CASSGSRTGMNYEQYF.

The chain employs TRBV28 and TRBJ1-2; perhaps TRBD1 as D (6 bases). Germline V CDR1 and CDR2: MDHEN, SYDVKM. The CDR3 contains 13 residues. Trimming shortened V by 6 bases and J by 8 bases, and 16 bases separated the two germline ends. The CDR3: CASSLQGIGGYTF. DNA of the CDR3: TGTGCCAGCAGCCTACAGGGAATCGGAGGCTACACCTTC.

The chain uses TRBV5-6 and TRBJ1-1; 8 bases match TRBD1. The germline gives CDR1 SGHDT, CDR2 YYEEEE. The CDR3 is made up of 14 amino acids. V was pared by 4 bases and J by 5 bases, with 7 bases of the junction left unmatched. CDR3 residues: CASSPWTGRTEAFF. DNA for the CDR3: TGTGCCAGCAGCCCGTGGACAGGGAGGACTGAAGCTTTCTTT.

In this sample, this clone turned up a few times. This rearrangement joins TRBV7-9 to TRBJ2-7; D gene unclear. Trimming left V 5 bases short and J 6 bases short, with 14 bases between. The CDR3 spans 13 residues. From germline, CDR1 is SEHNR and CDR2 FQNEAQ (reference sequence). CDR3 sequence reads: CASSPRSPGEQYF. The DNA of the CDR3 is TGTGCCAGCAGCCCACGGTCCCCGGGCGAGCAGTACTTC. The whole variable domain, filled in from reference TRBV7-9 and TRBJ2-7, reads DTGVSQNPRHKITKRGQNVTFRCDPISEHNRLYWYRQTLGQGPEFLTYFQNEAQLEKSRLLSDRFSAERPKGSFSTLEIQRTEQGDSAMYLCASSPRSPGEQYFGPGTRLTVT.

This clone was counted only a few times. The chain combines TRBV18 with TRBJ2-5, with 7 bases identical to TRBD1. Germline lookup yields CDR1 KGHSH and CDR2 LQKENI. The ends lost 2 bases at V and 4 bases at J; junction bases unmatched: 1. The CDR3 runs to 13 residues. This chain's CDR3 is CASSPRDRETQYF. The CDR3 nucleotides read TGTGCCAGCTCACCAAGGGACAGAGAGACCCAGTACTTC.

The chain uses TRBV28 and TRBJ2-7; TRBD2 matches 10 bases. CDR1 and CDR2 (germline): MDHEN, SYDVKM. The CDR3 has 16 amino acids. J was trimmed by 0 bases and V by 5 bases; bases with no gene match: 7. The CDR3 protein is CASSPPGLASSYEQYF. The CDR3 DNA is TGTGCCAGCAGTCCCCCGGGACTAGCGAGCTCCTACGAGCAGTACTTC.

Only one count was recorded for this clone. The V call is TRBV28, the J call TRBJ1-2; D is undetermined. The germline gives CDR1 MDHEN, CDR2 SYDVKM. CDR3 length: 11 residues. Between the trimmed V and J ends, which lost 10 bases and 10 bases, there was a span of 16 bases. Written as DNA, the CDR3 is TGTGCCATCCTAGCCCACCGCCTCTACACCTTC. It codes for CAILAHRLYTF.

V usage is TRBV5-1 and J usage is TRBJ2-5, with D maybe TRBD1 (5 bases). The DNA end is a closer match to TRBJ2-7, so the J assignment may be wrong. The CDR3 covers 15 residues. Germline-derived CDR1 and CDR2 are SGHRS and YFSETQ. CDR3 protein: CASSLAEDISYEQYF. In DNA, the CDR3 is TGCGCCAGCAGCTTGGCCGAGGACATCTCCTACGAGCAGTACTTC.

This clone came up a few times. The chain employs TRBV27 and TRBJ1-1; TRBD1 matches at 8 bases. J gave up 4 bases and V 3 bases, and 4 bases lay outside the gene matches. Germline V CDR1 and CDR2: MNHEY, SMNVEV (reference sequence). The CDR3 is 14 amino acids. CDR3 residues: CASSFYRGVTEAFF. CDR3 in DNA: TGTGCCAGCAGTTTCTACAGGGGGGTCACTGAAGCTTTCTTT.

J is TRBJ2-1 and V is TRBV7-2; TRBD2 aligns across 7 bases. The CDR3 has 15 residues. V shed 3 bases and J 0 bases; nucleotides not matched to a gene: 2. Germline V gene lookup returns CDR1 SGHTA and CDR2 FQGNSA. The CDR3 region has the DNA TGTGCCAGCAGCTTTAGCGGGTACTCCTACAATGAGCAGTTCTTC. Protein: CASSFSGYSYNEQFF. Supplemented by reference TRBV7-2 and TRBJ2-1, the full variable domain reads GAGVSQSPSNKVTEKGKDVELRCDPISGHTALYWYRQSLGQGLEFLIYFQGNSAPDKSGLPSDRFSAERTGGSVSTLTIQRTQQEDSAVYLCASSFSGYSYNEQFFGPGTRLTVL.

V and J are TRBV15 and TRBJ2-7; D is undetermined. Germline CDR1 and CDR2: LNHNV and YYDKDF (reference sequence). The V end was cut by 1 base, the J end by 6 bases, with 13 bases between. The CDR3 loop spans 14 amino acids. CDR3 sequence reads: CATSRGGDLGEQYF. The CDR3 DNA sequence: TGTGCCACCAGCAGAGGCGGTGACTTAGGCGAGCAGTACTTC. Based on the CDR3 plus reference TRBV15 and TRBJ2-7, the full variable domain is DAMVIQNPRYQVTQFGKPVTLSCSQTLNHNVMYWYQQKSSQAPKLLFHYYDKDFNNEADTPDNFQSRRPNTSFCFLDIRSPGLGDTAMYLCATSRGGDLGEQYFGPGTRLTVT.

The chain joins TRBV11-2 to TRBJ2-3, with 8 bases lining up with TRBD2. Germline V gene data show CDR1 as SGHAT and CDR2 as FQNNGV. With V trimmed by 1 base and J by 5 bases, 2 bases remained unmatched. The CDR3 totals 14 residues. CDR3 in amino acids: CASSLALAGDTQYF. CDR3 DNA: TGTGCCAGCAGCTTAGCCCTAGCGGGAGATACGCAGTATTTT.

The rearrangement joins TRBV19 to TRBJ2-7, with D perhaps TRBD1 (5 bases). The V end was cut by 1 base, the J end by 3 bases, with 7 bases between. CDR1 is LNHDA, CDR2 SQIVND, per germline (reference sequence). The CDR3 loop spans 13 amino acids. The CDR3 here is CASSIGDSYEQYF. The CDR3 region has the DNA TGTGCCAGTAGTATAGGTGACAGCTACGAGCAGTACTTC.

V gene TRBV5-1 combines with J gene TRBJ2-1, with TRBD2 matching 7 bases. V shed 1 base, J shed 6 bases, and the junction held 10 bases outside the gene matches. Germline assignment: CDR1 SGHRS and CDR2 YFSETQ. The CDR3 has 16 amino acids. CDR3 nucleotide sequence: TGCGCCAGCAGCTTGAAGTCGGCGGGAGTAGGCAATGAGCAGTTCTTC. Amino acids: CASSLKSAGVGNEQFF.

The genes are TRBV5-1 and TRBJ2-4, with a weak D call TRBD1 (6 bases). The V end lost 4 bases, the J end lost 0 bases, and 11 bases lay between the germline ends. The germline V gene encodes CDR1 SGHRS and CDR2 YFSETQ. The CDR3 is 15 amino acids. CDR3 in amino acids: CASSLGHLAKNIQYF. The CDR3 bases are TGCGCCAGCAGCCTGGGACACCTAGCCAAAAACATTCAGTACTTC.

There are a few counts of this clone. In DNA form, the CDR3 reads TGTGCCAGCATGCCGCCAGGGAACTATGGCTACACCTTC. Residues: CASMPPGNYGYTF. V usage is TRBV5-6 and J usage is TRBJ1-2, with D tentatively TRBD1 (5 bases). The CDR3 spans 13 residues. The germline V gene has CDR1 SGHDT and CDR2 YYEEEE. Between the trimmed V and J ends, which lost 6 bases and 2 bases, there was a span of 11 bases.